Shown below are 30 T cell receptor beta chains from a single sample sequenced in a study of blood T cell repertoires in COVID-19. Libraries were prepared by immunoSEQ multiplex PCR; TCRdb keeps only in-frame clonotypes and omits some of them. The sample holds roughly 400,000 clones, about 89% seen once. Specimen: PBMCs or T cells enriched from blood (not recorded which). The receptors stem from a woman aged 40 to 55 who had been exposed to COVID-19.

Note on this clone: Other nucleotide sequences from this sample produce the same CDR3. The gene calls are TRBV27 and TRBJ2-7; 9 bases are a match to TRBD1. CDR1 is MNHEY and CDR2 is SMNVEV in the germline V gene (reference sequence). Trimming cost V 2 bases and J 2 bases; bases outside gene matches: 1. This CDR3 spans 14 amino acids. The CDR3 is CASSLRQGAYEQYF. DNA of the CDR3: TGTGCCAGCAGTTTAAGACAGGGGGCCTACGAGCAGTACTTC.

V usage is TRBV14 and J usage is TRBJ1-5, with a weak D call TRBD1 (5 bases). CDR1 is SGHDN and CDR2 is FVKESK in the germline V gene. V was pared by 1 base and J by 6 bases, with 22 bases between. The CDR3 is made up of 18 amino acids. The CDR3 DNA reads TGTGCCAGCAGCCAAGGCCCGATACAGGTCTCGAAATCTCAGCCCCAGCATTTT. Translating gives CASSQGPIQVSKSQPQHF.

The rearrangement links TRBV6-4 to TRBJ2-1; 10 nucleotides line up with TRBD2. Germline-derived CDR1 and CDR2 are MRHNA and SNTAGT. The CDR3 length is 14 residues. Trimming removed 4 bases from V and 14 bases from J; junction bases left unmatched: 11. The CDR3 DNA is TGTGCCAGCAGTGGGGCTAGCGGGAGAGGTAGTGAGTTCTTC. It yields the protein CASSGASGRGSEFF.

This clone was seen only once. The rearrangement links TRBV18 to TRBJ1-1; D not certain. CDR3 length: 17 residues. In germline, CDR1 is KGHSH, CDR2 LQKENI. Between the trimmed V and J ends, which lost 0 bases and 1 base, there was a span of 15 bases. The CDR3 bases are TGTGCCAGCTCACCACCTTTCGGGAACAGAGAGAACACTGAAGCTTTCTTT. As protein: CASSPPFGNRENTEAFF.

The CDR3 is CASSRSSGDYGYTF. The CDR3 nucleotides are TGTGCCAGCAGCCGATCGTCAGGGGACTATGGCTACACCTTC. The V and J genes are TRBV3-1 (or the pseudogene TRBV3-2) and TRBJ1-2, with D perhaps TRBD1 (6 bases). Germline CDR1 reads LGHDT; CDR2 reads YNNKEL (reference sequence). V was clipped by 4 bases and J by 3 bases, with 12 bases between them. This CDR3 has 14 residues.

The chain recombines TRBV5-4 with TRBJ2-3; possible D gene TRBD1, 6 bases. The ends were cut back, 2 bases at V and 1 base at J, with 11 bases in the middle. This CDR3 region has 15 residues. Germline loops: CDR1 SGHNT, CDR2 YYREEE (reference sequence). The CDR3 loop reads CASSFQGKGTDTQYF. CDR3 bases: TGTGCCAGCAGCTTCCAGGGGAAAGGCACAGATACGCAGTATTTT.

The CDR3 spells CASSERGSTEAFF. In nucleotides, the CDR3 is TGTGCCAGTAGCGAACGGGGTAGCACTGAAGCTTTCTTT. V is TRBV19 and J is TRBJ1-1; D is ambiguous. The CDR3 totals 13 residues. V was pared by 6 bases and J by 4 bases, with 12 bases between. CDR1 and CDR2 (germline): LNHDA, SQIVND (reference sequence).

The chain uses TRBV7-2 and TRBJ2-1; 11 bases are shared with TRBD2. J gave up 4 bases and V 5 bases, and 13 bases lay outside the gene matches. Germline V gene sequence: CDR1 SGHTA, CDR2 FQGNSA. The CDR3 totals 18 residues. CDR3 loop: CASSDTRLAGGVYNEQFF. CDR3 nucleotide sequence: TGTGCCAGCAGCGATACGCGTTTAGCGGGAGGGGTATACAATGAGCAGTTCTTC. Using reference TRBV7-2 and TRBJ2-1 for the parts outside the CDR3, the full variable domain is GAGVSQSPSNKVTEKGKDVELRCDPISGHTALYWYRQSLGQGLEFLIYFQGNSAPDKSGLPSDRFSAERTGGSVSTLTIQRTQQEDSAVYLCASSDTRLAGGVYNEQFFGPGTRLTVL.

This clone was observed a handful of times. V is TRBV14 and J is TRBJ1-1; D ambiguous. The CDR3 runs to 11 residues. Trimming took 1 base from V and 6 from J, leaving 3 bases between them. Germline assignment: CDR1 SGHDN and CDR2 FVKESK. The CDR3 loop reads CASSQGAEAFF. DNA for the CDR3: TGTGCCAGCAGCCAAGGAGCTGAAGCTTTCTTT.

This chain links TRBV9 with TRBJ1-2, with 7 bases lining up with TRBD1. Trimming at V came to 2 bases and at J to 5 bases, leaving 9 bases not matched to a gene. Germline CDR1 SGDLS, CDR2 YYNGEE. This CDR3 is built from 15 residues. The CDR3 loop reads CASSVQTGILYGYTF. The CDR3 region has the DNA TGTGCCAGCAGCGTTCAGACAGGGATCCTGTATGGCTACACCTTC.

The sample holds a few counts of this clone. The CDR3 nucleotides are TGTGCCATCAAAGGAAGCGGCTACGAGCAGTACTTC. Amino acid sequence: CAIKGSGYEQYF. The V and J genes are TRBV10-3 and TRBJ2-7, with D perhaps matching TRBD2 (5 bases). V dropped 7 bases and J dropped 3 bases, with 10 bases sitting between them. Per germline, CDR1 ENHRY and CDR2 SYGVKD. This CDR3 is built from 12 residues.

The J gene is TRBJ1-1, the V gene TRBV5-4; TRBD1 agrees at 7 bases. Germline loops: CDR1 SGHNT, CDR2 YYREEE (reference sequence). The CDR3 extends over 16 amino acids. V shed 4 bases, J shed 0 bases, and the junction held 9 bases outside the gene matches. The CDR3 sequence is CASSITGAGLNTEAFF. The CDR3 DNA is TGTGCCAGCAGCATAACAGGGGCAGGATTGAACACTGAAGCTTTCTTT.

The chain combines TRBV29-1 with TRBJ1-1; a weak D match, TRBD1 (6 bases). The germline V gene has CDR1 SQVTM and CDR2 ANQGSEA. V gave up 7 bases and J gave up 1 base, with 10 bases separating them. The CDR3 totals 12 residues. CDR3 sequence (DNA): TGCAGCGCGACGGGACAGAACACTGAAGCTTTCTTT. Translating gives CSATGQNTEAFF.

This clone was observed a single time. This chain uses TRBV7-3 with TRBJ2-3; 13 bases line up with TRBD2. Germline CDR1 and CDR2: SGHTA and FQGTGA. The junction had 2 bases not matched to a gene; V was cut back by 3 bases and J by 5 bases. The CDR3 loop spans 15 amino acids. CDR3: CASSFGLAGEDTQYF. The CDR3, as DNA: TGTGCCAGCAGCTTTGGACTAGCGGGAGAAGATACGCAGTATTTT.

The J gene is TRBJ2-7, the V gene TRBV6-5; 9 bases are a match to TRBD2. Germline assignment: CDR1 MNHEY and CDR2 SVGAGI. Unmatched junction bases numbered 4, after V lost 6 bases and J lost 1 base. The CDR3 runs 14 residues. This CDR3 reads CASRVAGVSYEQYF. The CDR3, as DNA: TGTGCCAGCAGGGTAGCGGGGGTTTCCTACGAGCAGTACTTC.

The V gene is TRBV25-1, the J gene TRBJ1-5; D ambiguous. V was shortened by 1 base and J by 0 bases, with 4 bases between the two germline ends. Germline CDR1 and CDR2: MGHDK and SYGVNS. This CDR3 has 14 amino acids. DNA for the CDR3: TGTGCCAGCAGTGAATTAAATAGCAATCAGCCCCAGCATTTT. Translated: CASSELNSNQPQHF.

This chain joins TRBV5-5 and TRBJ1-3, with 7 bases fitting TRBD1. The J segment lost 2 bases and the V segment lost 5 bases, leaving 4 bases of the junction unmatched. This CDR3 region has 14 residues. Germline loops: CDR1 SGHKS, CDR2 YYEKEE (reference sequence). The CDR3 loop reads CASRGQLTGNTIYF. For the CDR3, the DNA is TGTGCCAGCAGGGGACAGTTGACTGGAAACACCATATATTTT.

The V and J genes are TRBV25-1 and TRBJ1-3; a weak D match, TRBD1 (5 bases). Trimming took off 6 bases at V and 0 bases at J, with 15 bases between the two ends. The CDR3 sequence is 16 residues long. Germline V gene sequence: CDR1 MGHDK, CDR2 SYGVNS. CDR3 amino acids: CASSQGGARSGNTIYF. The CDR3 region has the DNA TGTGCCAGCAGCCAAGGAGGGGCCCGCTCTGGAAACACCATATATTTT. Full variable domain (missing parts from reference TRBV25-1 and TRBJ1-3): EADIYQTPRYLVIGTGKKITLECSQTMGHDKMYWYQQDPGMELHLIHYSYGVNSTEKGDLSSESTVSRIRTEHFPLTLESARPSHTSQYLCASSQGGARSGNTIYFGEGSWLTVV.

J is TRBJ1-1 and V is TRBV19, with TRBD1 matching 8 bases. Germline CDR1 LNHDA, CDR2 SQIVND (reference sequence). The CDR3 is 11 residues long. Trimming removed 6 bases from V and 11 bases from J; junction bases left unmatched: 5. CDR3 residues: CASRRTGWAFF. DNA of the CDR3: TGTGCCAGTAGAAGGACAGGGTGGGCTTTCTTT.

This rearrangement joins TRBV6-5 to TRBJ1-2, with TRBD1 matching 9 bases. The germline V gene has CDR1 MNHEY and CDR2 SVGAGI. The CDR3 is 15 residues long. V lost 0 bases to trimming and J lost 2 bases; unmatched junction nucleotides: 1. CDR3 nucleotides: TGTGCCAGCAGTTACTCTGGGACAGGGAACTATGGCTACACCTTC. Translation: CASSYSGTGNYGYTF.

The rearrangement links TRBV18 to TRBJ1-6; 8 bases match TRBD1. J was trimmed by 7 bases and V by 8 bases; bases with no gene match: 4. Per germline, CDR1 KGHSH and CDR2 LQKENI. The CDR3 extends over 13 amino acids. The CDR3 reads CASAGQGNSPLHF. The CDR3 nucleotides read TGTGCCAGCGCTGGACAGGGAAATTCACCCCTCCACTTT. Full variable domain (missing parts from reference TRBV18 and TRBJ1-6): NAGVMQNPRHLVRRRGQEARLRCSPMKGHSHVYWYRQLPEEGLKFMVYLQKENIIDESGMPKERFSAEFPKEGPSILRIQQVVRGDSAAYFCASAGQGNSPLHFGNGTRLTVT.

The rearrangement uses TRBV13 and TRBJ1-1; 7 bases line up with TRBD1. This CDR3 has 15 residues. The germline V gene encodes CDR1 PRHDT and CDR2 FYEKMQ (reference sequence). With 0 bases clipped from V and 5 bases from J, the junction kept 6 bases outside the gene matches. This chain's CDR3 is CASSLGTGVGTEAFF. As DNA, the CDR3 is TGTGCCAGCAGCTTAGGCACAGGGGTGGGAACTGAAGCTTTCTTT.

The chain joins TRBV7-9 to TRBJ2-1, with 9 positions matching TRBD1. CDR3 length: 15 residues. Germline V gene lookup returns CDR1 SEHNR and CDR2 FQNEAQ (reference sequence). With V trimmed by 5 bases and J by 3 bases, 5 bases remained unmatched. CDR3 sequence (DNA): TGTGCCAGCAGCCTGGGGGACAGGGACTACAATGAGCAGTTCTTC. Translated, it gives CASSLGDRDYNEQFF.

The chain couples TRBV7-2 to TRBJ2-1; D remains unclear. This CDR3 is 13 amino acids long. Germline V gene sequence: CDR1 SGHTA, CDR2 FQGNSA. V lost 5 bases to trimming and J lost 9 bases, with 14 bases between them. CDR3 bases: TGTGCCAGCAGCGCTGACTTAATAGGTGAGCAGTTCTTC. It is translated as CASSADLIGEQFF.

The rearrangement uses TRBV6-5 and TRBJ1-1, with D possibly being TRBD1 (6 bases). CDR3 size: 16 residues. Germline CDR1 is MNHEY and CDR2 is SVGAGI. Trimming pared 4 bases from V and 1 base from J, leaving 16 bases between. The CDR3: CASSSVPTGGNTEAFF. CDR3 nucleotide sequence: TGTGCCAGCAGTTCCGTACCGACAGGAGGGAACACTGAAGCTTTCTTT.

The J gene is TRBJ1-4, the V gene TRBV4-3; 7 bases align to TRBD1. CDR1 is LGHNA, CDR2 YSLEER, per germline. This CDR3 is built from 17 residues. The ends lost 1 base at V and 7 bases at J; junction bases unmatched: 12. CDR3 nucleotide sequence: TGCGCCAGCAGCCAAGGCCCCGCACAGGGGATCGGTGAAAAACTGTTTTTT. Translated: CASSQGPAQGIGEKLFF.

The chain uses TRBV2 and TRBJ1-6; TRBD1 might be the D (5 bases). CDR3 length: 20 amino acids. Per germline, CDR1 SNHLY and CDR2 FYNNEI. The V gene lost 4 bases and the J gene lost 6 bases, with 28 bases spanning the gap. Here the CDR3 DNA reads TGTGCCAGCAGTGCATGGCGTTTGGCGGGGCGCCGTGGATTTAATTCACCCCTCCACTTT. Encoded protein: CASSAWRLAGRRGFNSPLHF.

The V gene is TRBV25-1, the J gene TRBJ2-5, with 10 bases aligning to TRBD1. This CDR3 has 14 amino acids. Germline CDR1 is MGHDK and CDR2 is SYGVNS. Losses at the gene ends were 6 bases for V and 2 bases for J; bases not matched to a gene: 3. The chain's CDR3 is CASRDRGPQETQYF. Written as DNA, the CDR3 is TGTGCCAGCAGAGACAGGGGGCCTCAAGAGACCCAGTACTTC.

The rearrangement joins TRBV6-4 to TRBJ2-7; maybe TRBD2 (6 bases). The CDR3 consists of 15 residues. The V gene's germline CDR1 is MRHNA and CDR2 SNTAGT. V was trimmed by 5 bases and J by 3 bases, leaving 17 bases between them. As DNA, the CDR3 is TGTGCCAGCAGTATGCTCGGAGGGCCAGGCTACGAGCAGTACTTC. This sequence encodes CASSMLGGPGYEQYF.

The chain uses TRBV14 and TRBJ1-4; 11 bases line up with TRBD1. Germline CDR1 reads SGHDN; CDR2 reads FVKESK. The CDR3 has 13 amino acids. Trimming cost V 5 bases and J 8 bases; bases outside gene matches: 1. The CDR3 spells CASSGTGGEKLFF. The DNA of the CDR3 is TGTGCCAGCAGCGGGACAGGGGGAGAAAAACTGTTTTTT. Variable domain in full (rest from reference TRBV14 and TRBJ1-4): EAGVTQFPSHSVIEKGQTVTLRCDPISGHDNLYWYRRVMGKEIKFLLHFVKESKQDESGMPNNRFLAERTGGTYSTLKVQPAELEDSGVYFCASSGTGGEKLFFGSGTQLSVL.